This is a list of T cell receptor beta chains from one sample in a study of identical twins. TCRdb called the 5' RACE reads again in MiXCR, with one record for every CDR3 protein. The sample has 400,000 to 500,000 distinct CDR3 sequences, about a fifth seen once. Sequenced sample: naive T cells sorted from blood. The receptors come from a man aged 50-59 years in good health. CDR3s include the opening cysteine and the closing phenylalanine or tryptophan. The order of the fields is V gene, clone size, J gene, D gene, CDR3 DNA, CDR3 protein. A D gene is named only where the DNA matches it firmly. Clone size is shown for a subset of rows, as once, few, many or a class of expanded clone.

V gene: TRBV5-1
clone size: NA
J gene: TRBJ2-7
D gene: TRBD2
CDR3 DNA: TGCGCCAGCAGCTGGACTAGCGGGAAAACCGAGCAGTACTTC
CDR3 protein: CASSWTSGKTEQYF

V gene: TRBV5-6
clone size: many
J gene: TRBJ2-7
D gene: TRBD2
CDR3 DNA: TGTGCCAGCAGCTTGTATGGGCGGGAGAGCATCCCCTACGAGCAGTACTTC
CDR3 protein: CASSLYGRESIPYEQYF

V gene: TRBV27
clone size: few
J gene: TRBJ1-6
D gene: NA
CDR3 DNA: TGTGCCAGCAGTTACAGCCCCGGGACCGCACAGAGCTCCTATAATTCACCCCTCCACTTT
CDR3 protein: CASSYSPGTAQSSYNSPLHF

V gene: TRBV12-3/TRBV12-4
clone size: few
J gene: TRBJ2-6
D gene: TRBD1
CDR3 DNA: TGTGCCAGCAGTTTAGCGTTCGGACAGGGTCCCCCCAGCTCTGGGGCCAACGTCCTGACTTTC
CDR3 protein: CASSLAFGQGPPSSGANVLTF

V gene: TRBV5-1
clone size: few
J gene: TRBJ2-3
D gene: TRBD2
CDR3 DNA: TGCGCCAGCAGCTTGGAGCGGGGGGCTGGCACAGATACGCAGTATTTT
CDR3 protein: CASSLERGAGTDTQYF

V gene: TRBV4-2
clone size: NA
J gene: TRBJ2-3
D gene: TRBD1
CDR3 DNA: TGTGCCAGCAGCCAAACCCAGGGGGTAAGGACAGATACGCAGTATTTT
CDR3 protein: CASSQTQGVRTDTQYF

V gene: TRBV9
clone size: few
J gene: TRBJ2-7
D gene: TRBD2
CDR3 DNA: TGTGCCAGCAGCGTAGCGCAGGGAGGGTGGTACGAGCAGTACTTC
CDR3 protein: CASSVAQGGWYEQYF

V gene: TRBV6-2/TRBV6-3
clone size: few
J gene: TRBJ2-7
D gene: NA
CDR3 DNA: TGTGCCAGCAGTTACTCGGGGGGACGGCGTTACGAGCAGTACTTC
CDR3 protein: CASSYSGGRRYEQYF

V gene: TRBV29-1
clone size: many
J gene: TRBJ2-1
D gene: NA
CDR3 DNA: TGCAGCGTTGCGGAGAGCTCCTACAATGAGCAGTTCTTC
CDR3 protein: CSVAESSYNEQFF

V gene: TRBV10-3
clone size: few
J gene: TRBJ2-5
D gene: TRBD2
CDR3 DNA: TGTGCCATCAGGCCTAGCGGGGGGTACCAAGAGACCCAGTACTTC
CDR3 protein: CAIRPSGGYQETQYF

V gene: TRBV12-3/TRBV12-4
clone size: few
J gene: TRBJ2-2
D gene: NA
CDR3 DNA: TGTGCCAGCAGTTTTTTATGGTCCGGGGAGCTGTTTTTT
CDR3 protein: CASSFLWSGELFF

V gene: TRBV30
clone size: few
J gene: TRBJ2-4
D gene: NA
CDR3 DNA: TGTGCCTGGAGTGTACCAGGGGGGCACATTCAGTACTTC
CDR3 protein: CAWSVPGGHIQYF

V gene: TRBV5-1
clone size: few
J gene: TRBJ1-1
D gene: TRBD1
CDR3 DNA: TGCGCCAGCAGCTTTTTTGAGGCAGGGGGAGTGAACACTGAAGCTTTCTTT
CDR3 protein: CASSFFEAGGVNTEAFF

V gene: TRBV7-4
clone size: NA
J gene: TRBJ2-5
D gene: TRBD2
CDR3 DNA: TGTGCCAGCATCACGGGGGGTCAAGAGACCCAGTACTTC
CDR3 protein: CASITGGQETQYF

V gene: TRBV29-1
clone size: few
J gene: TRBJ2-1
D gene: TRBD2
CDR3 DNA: TGCAGCGTCGAATCTAGCGGGAGCTCCTACAATGAGCAGTTCTTC
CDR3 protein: CSVESSGSSYNEQFF

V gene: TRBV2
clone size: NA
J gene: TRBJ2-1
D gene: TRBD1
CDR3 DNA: TGTGCCAGCAGTGACCCACGCTCGGGACAGGGGATGGGTGAGCAGTTCTTC
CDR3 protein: CASSDPRSGQGMGEQFF

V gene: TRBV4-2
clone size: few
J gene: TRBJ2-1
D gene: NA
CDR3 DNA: TGTGCCAGCAGCCAAGAGGTCGGGACAAAGTACAATGAGCAGTTCTTC
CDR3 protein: CASSQEVGTKYNEQFF

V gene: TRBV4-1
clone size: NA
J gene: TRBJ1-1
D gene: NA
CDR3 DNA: TGCGCCAGCAGCCAAGAGGGGGGACGGCTGAACACTGAAGCTTTCTTT
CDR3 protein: CASSQEGGRLNTEAFF

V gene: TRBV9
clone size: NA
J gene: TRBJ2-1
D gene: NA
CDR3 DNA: TGTGCCAGCAGCGTAGCCGGGCGGGAAGATGAGCAGTTCTTC
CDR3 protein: CASSVAGREDEQFF

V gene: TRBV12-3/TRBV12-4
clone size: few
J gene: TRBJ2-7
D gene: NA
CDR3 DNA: TGTGCCAGCAGTTTGTGGGCCAGGGGGGGGTACGAGCAGTACTTC
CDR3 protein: CASSLWARGGYEQYF

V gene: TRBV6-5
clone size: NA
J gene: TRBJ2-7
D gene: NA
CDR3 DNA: TGTGCCAGCAGTTACGCAGGACCAGGAGAGCAGTACTTC
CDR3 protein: CASSYAGPGEQYF

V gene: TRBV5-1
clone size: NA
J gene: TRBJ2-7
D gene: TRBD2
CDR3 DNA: TGCGCCAGCAGCGGAGCGGGAGAGTCCTACGAGCAGTACTTC
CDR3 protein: CASSGAGESYEQYF

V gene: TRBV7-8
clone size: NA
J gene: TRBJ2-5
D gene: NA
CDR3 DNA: TGTGCCAGCAGCTTAGACCGGGGTTGGGGGGAGACCCAGTACTTC
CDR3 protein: CASSLDRGWGETQYF

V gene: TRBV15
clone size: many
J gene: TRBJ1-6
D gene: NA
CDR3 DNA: TGTGCCACCAGTACCGAGAATTCACCCCTCCACTTT
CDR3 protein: CATSTENSPLHF

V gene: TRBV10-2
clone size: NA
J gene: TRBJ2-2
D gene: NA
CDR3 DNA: TGCGCCAGCAGTGCGATCGAGCCCGGGGAGCTGTTTTTT
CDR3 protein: CASSAIEPGELFF

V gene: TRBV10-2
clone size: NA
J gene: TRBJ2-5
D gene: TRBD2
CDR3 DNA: TGCGCCAGCAGTGAGGGGTTAGCGGGGGGTGAAGAGACCCAGTACTTC
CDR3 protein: CASSEGLAGGEETQYF

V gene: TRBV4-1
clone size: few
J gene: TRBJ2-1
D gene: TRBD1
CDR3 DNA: TGCGCCAGCAGCCAAGAACCATCCGGGACAGGGGGCCATGAGCAGTTCTTC
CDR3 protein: CASSQEPSGTGGHEQFF

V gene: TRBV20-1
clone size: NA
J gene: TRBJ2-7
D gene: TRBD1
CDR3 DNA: TGCAGTGCTAGTTACGGACAGGGCGGTTACTACGAGCAGTACTTC
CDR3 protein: CSASYGQGGYYEQYF

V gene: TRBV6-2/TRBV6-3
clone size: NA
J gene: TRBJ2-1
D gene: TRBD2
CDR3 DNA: TGTGCCAGCAGTCCCTTCGGGGCGGGAGGAGTATCGAATGAGCAGTTCTTC
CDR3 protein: CASSPFGAGGVSNEQFF

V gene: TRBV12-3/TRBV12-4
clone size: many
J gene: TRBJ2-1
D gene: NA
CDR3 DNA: TGTGCCAGCAGTTCCGGGGATAACTACAATGAGCAGTTCTTC
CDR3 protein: CASSSGDNYNEQFF

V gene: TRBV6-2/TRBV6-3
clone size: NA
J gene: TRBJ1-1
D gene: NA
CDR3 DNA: TGTGCCAGCAGTTACCCTACACTGAACACTGAAGCTTTCTTT
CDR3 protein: CASSYPTLNTEAFF

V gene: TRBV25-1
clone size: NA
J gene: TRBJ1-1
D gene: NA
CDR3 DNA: TGTAACGTTGTCGGTACGGGGACGAACACTGAAGCTTTCTTT
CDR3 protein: CNVVGTGTNTEAFF

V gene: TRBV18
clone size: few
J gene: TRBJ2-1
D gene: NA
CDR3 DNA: TGTGCCAGCTCAACGCAGGGTCTAGTTTACAATGAGCAGTTCTTC
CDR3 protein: CASSTQGLVYNEQFF

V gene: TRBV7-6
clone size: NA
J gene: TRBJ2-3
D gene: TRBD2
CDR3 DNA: TGTGCCAGCAGCCGAATAGCGGGGGGGTTTTTTAGCACAGATACGCAGTATTTT
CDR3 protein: CASSRIAGGFFSTDTQYF

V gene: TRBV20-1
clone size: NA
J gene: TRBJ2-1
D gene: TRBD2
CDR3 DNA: TGCAGTGCTAGAGATAAAACTAGCGGGGGCAATGAGCAGTTCTTC
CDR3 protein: CSARDKTSGGNEQFF

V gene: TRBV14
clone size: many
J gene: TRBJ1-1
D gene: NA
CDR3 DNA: TGTGCCAGCAGCCAAGTACGGGACACTGAAGCTTTCTTT
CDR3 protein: CASSQVRDTEAFF